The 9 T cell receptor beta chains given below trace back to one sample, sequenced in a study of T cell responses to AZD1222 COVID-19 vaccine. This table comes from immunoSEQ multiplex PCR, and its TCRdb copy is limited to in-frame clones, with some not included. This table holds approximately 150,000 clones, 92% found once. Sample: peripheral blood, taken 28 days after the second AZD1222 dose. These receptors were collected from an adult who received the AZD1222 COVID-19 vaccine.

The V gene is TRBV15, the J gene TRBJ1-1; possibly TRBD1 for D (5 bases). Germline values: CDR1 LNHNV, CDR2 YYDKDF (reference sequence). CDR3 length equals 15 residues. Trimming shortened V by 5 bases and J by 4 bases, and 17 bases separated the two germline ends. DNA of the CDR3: TGTGCCACCAGCCCCCGAGACAGAATCAGCACTGAAGCTTTCTTT. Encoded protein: CATSPRDRISTEAFF.

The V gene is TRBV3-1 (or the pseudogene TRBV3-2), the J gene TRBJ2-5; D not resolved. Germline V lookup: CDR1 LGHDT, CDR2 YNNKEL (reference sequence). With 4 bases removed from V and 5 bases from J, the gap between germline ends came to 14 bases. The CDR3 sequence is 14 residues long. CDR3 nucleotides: TGTGCCAGCAGCCCCGAAAGAGCTACCGAGACCCAGTACTTC. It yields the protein CASSPERATETQYF.

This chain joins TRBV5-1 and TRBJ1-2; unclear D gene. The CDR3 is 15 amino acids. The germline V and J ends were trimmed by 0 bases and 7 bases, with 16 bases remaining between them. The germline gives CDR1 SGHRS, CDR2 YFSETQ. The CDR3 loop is CASSLDPGSESGYTF. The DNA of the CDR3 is TGCGCCAGCAGCTTGGATCCGGGTAGCGAAAGTGGCTACACCTTC.

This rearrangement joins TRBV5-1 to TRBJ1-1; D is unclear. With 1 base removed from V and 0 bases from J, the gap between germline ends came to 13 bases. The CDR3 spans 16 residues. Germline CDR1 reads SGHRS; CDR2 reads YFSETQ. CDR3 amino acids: CASSLPGVGLNTEAFF. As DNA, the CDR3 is TGCGCCAGCAGCTTGCCCGGGGTAGGATTGAACACTGAAGCTTTCTTT.

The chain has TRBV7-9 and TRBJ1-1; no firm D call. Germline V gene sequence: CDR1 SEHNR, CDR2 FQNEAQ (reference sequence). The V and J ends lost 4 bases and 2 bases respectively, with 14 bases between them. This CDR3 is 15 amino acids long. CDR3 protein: CASSSLAVANTEAFF. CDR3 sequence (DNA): TGTGCCAGCAGCTCGCTTGCAGTCGCTAACACTGAAGCTTTCTTT. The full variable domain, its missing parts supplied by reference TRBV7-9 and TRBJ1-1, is DTGVSQNPRHKITKRGQNVTFRCDPISEHNRLYWYRQTLGQGPEFLTYFQNEAQLEKSRLLSDRFSAERPKGSFSTLEIQRTEQGDSAMYLCASSSLAVANTEAFFGQGTRLTVV.

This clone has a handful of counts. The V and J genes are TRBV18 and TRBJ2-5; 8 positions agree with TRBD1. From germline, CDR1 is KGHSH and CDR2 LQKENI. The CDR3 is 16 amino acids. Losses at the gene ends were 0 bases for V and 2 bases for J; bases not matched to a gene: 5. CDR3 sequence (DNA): TGTGCCAGCTCACCACCACAGGGGGGCTCACAAGAGACCCAGTACTTC. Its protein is CASSPPQGGSQETQYF. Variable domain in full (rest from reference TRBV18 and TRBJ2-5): NAGVMQNPRHLVRRRGQEARLRCSPMKGHSHVYWYRQLPEEGLKFMVYLQKENIIDESGMPKERFSAEFPKEGPSILRIQQVVRGDSAAYFCASSPPQGGSQETQYFGPGTRLLVL.

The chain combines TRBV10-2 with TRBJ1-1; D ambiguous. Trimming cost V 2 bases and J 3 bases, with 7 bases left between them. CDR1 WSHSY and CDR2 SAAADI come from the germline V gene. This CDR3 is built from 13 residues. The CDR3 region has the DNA TGCGCCAGCAGTGAGCCGGGATACACTGAAGCTTTCTTT. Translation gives CASSEPGYTEAFF.

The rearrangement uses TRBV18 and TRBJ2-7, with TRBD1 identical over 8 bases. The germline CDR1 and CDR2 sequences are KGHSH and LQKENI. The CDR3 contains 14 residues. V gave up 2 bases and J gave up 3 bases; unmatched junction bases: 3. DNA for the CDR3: TGTGCCAGCTCACCAAGGACAGGGAACTACGAGCAGTACTTC. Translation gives CASSPRTGNYEQYF.

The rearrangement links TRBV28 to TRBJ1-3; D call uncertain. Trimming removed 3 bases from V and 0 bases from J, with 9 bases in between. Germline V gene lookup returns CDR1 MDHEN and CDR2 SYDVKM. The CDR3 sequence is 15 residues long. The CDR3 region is CASSFGGVSGNTIYF. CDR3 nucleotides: TGTGCCAGCAGTTTTGGTGGAGTCTCTGGAAACACCATATATTTT.